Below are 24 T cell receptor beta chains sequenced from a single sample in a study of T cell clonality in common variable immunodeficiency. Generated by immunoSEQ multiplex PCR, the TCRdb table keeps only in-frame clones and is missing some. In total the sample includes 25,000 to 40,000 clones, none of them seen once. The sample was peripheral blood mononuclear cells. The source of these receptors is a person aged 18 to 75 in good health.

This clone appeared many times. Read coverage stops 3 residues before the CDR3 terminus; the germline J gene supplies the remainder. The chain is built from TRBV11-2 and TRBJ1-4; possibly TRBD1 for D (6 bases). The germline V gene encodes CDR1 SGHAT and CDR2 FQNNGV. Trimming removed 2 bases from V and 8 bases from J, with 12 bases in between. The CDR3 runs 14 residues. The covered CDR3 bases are TGTGCCAGCAGCTTAATACAGGGCGGGGAAAAA. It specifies CASSLIQGGEK. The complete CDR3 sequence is CASSLIQGGEKLFF.

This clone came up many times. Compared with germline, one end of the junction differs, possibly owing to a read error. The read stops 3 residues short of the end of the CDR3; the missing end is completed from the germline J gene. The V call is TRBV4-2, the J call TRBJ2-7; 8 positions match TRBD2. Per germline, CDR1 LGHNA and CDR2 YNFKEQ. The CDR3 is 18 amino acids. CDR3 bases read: TGCGCCCGCAGCCAAGAGGGGCGGGGGGTTTCGGATCGCTACGAG. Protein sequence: CARSQEGRGVSDRYE. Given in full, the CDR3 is CARSQEGRGVSDRYEQYF.

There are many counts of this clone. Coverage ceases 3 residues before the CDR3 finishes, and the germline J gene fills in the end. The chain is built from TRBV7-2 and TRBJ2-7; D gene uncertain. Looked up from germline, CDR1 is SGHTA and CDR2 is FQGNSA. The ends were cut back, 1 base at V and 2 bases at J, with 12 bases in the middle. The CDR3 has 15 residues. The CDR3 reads CASSLGQLSTYEQYF. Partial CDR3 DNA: TGTGCCAGCAGCTTAGGCCAGTTGTCGACCTACGAG.

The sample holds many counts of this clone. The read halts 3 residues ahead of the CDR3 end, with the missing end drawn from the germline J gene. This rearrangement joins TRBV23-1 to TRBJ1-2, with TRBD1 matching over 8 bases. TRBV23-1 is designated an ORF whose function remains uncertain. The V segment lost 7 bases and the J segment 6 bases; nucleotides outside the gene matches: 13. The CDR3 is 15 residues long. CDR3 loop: CASTTPGQGDDGYTF. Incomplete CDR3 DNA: TGCGCCAGCACCACTCCAGGACAGGGAGATGATGGC.

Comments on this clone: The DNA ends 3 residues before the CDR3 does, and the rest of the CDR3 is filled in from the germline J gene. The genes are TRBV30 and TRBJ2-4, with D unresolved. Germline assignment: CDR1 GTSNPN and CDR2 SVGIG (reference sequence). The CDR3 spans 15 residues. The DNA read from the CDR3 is TGTGCCTGGAGTGTAAGACGAACCTACGGGTATGGT. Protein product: CAWSVRRTYGYG. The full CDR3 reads CAWSVRRTYGYGQYF.

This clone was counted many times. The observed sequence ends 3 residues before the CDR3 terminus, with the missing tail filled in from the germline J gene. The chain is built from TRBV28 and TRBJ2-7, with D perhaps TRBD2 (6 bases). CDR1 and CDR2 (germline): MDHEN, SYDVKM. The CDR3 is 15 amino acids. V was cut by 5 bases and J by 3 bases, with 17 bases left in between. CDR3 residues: CASSPRLEFFYEQYF. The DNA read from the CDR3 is TGTGCCAGCAGTCCCCGACTAGAGTTCTTCTACGAG.

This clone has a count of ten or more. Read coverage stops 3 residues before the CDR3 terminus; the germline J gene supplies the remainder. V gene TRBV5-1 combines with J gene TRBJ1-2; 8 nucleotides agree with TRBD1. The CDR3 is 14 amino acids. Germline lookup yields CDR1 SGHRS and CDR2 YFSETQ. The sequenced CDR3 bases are TGCGCCAGCAGAACGGACAGGGAAGTCGGGGGC. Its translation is CASRTDREVGG. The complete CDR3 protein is CASRTDREVGGYTF.

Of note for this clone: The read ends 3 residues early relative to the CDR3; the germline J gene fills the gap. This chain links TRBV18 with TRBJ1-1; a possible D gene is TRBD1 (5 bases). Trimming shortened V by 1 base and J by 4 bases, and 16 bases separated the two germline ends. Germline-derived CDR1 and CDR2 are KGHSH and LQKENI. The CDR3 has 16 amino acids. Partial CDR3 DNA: TGTGCCAGCTCACCACGTAGAATAGGGGTCGGCACTGAA. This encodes CASSPRRIGVGTE. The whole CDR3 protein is CASSPRRIGVGTEAFF.

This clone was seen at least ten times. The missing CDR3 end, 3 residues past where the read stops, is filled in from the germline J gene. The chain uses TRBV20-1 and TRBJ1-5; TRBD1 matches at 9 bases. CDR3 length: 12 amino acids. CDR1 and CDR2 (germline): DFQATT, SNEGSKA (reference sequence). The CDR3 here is CSARVGQGPQHF. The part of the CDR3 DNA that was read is TGCAGTGCTAGAGTGGGACAGGGACCC.

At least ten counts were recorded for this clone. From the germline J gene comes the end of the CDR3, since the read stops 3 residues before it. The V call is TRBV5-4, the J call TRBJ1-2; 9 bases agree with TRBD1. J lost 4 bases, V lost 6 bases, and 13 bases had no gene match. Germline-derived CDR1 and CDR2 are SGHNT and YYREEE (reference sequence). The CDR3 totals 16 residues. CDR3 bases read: TGTGCCAGCAATCGACAGGGGGGGCTAGGCGGCTATGGC. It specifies CASNRQGGLGGYG. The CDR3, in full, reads CASNRQGGLGGYGYTF.

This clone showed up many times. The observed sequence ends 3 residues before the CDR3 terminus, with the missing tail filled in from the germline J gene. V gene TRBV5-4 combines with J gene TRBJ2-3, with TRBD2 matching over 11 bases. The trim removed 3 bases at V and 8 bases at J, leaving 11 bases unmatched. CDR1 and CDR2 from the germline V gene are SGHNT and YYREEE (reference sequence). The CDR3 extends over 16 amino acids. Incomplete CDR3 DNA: TGTGCCAGCAGCTCCACTAGCGGGAGAAGTCCAGGTACG. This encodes CASSSTSGRSPGT. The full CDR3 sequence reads CASSSTSGRSPGTQYF.

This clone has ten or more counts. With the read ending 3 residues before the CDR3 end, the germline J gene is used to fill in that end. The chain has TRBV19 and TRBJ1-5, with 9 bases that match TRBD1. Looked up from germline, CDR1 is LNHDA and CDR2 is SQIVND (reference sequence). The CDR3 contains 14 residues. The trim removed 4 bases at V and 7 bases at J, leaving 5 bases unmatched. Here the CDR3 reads CASSTGQGWQPQHF. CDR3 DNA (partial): TGTGCCAGTAGTACGGGACAGGGTTGGCAGCCC.

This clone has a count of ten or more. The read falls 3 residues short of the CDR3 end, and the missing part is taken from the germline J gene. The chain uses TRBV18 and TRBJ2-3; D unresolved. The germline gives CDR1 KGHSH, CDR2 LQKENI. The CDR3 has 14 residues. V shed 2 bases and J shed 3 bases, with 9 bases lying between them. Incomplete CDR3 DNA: TGTGCCAGCTCACCAATGCTAGTTACAGATACG. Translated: CASSPMLVTDT. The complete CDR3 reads CASSPMLVTDTQYF.

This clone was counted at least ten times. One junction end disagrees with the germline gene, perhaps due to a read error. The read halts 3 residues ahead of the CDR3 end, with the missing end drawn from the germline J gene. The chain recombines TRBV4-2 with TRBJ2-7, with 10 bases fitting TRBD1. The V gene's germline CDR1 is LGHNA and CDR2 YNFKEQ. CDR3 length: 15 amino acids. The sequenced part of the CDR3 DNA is TGCGCCAGCAGCCAAGGGACAGGGGACTCCTACGAG. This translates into CASSQGTGDSYE. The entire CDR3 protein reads CASSQGTGDSYEQYF.

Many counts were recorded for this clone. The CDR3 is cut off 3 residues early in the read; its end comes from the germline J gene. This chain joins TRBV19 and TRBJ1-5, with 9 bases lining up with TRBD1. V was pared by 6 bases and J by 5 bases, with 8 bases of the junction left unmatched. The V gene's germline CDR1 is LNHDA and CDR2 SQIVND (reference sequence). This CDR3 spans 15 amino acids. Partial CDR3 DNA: TGTGCCAGTAGCCCGGGCGGGGACAGGGATCAGCCC. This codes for CASSPGGDRDQP. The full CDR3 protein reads CASSPGGDRDQPQHF.

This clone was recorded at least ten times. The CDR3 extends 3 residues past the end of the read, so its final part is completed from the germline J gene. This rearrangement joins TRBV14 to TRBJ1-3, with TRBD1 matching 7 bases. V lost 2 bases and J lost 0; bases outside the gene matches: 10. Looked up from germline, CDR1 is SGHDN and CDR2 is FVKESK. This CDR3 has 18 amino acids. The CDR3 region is CASSQLQGRASSGNTIYF. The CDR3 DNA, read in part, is TGTGCCAGCAGCCAATTACAGGGGCGAGCCAGCTCTGGAAACACC.

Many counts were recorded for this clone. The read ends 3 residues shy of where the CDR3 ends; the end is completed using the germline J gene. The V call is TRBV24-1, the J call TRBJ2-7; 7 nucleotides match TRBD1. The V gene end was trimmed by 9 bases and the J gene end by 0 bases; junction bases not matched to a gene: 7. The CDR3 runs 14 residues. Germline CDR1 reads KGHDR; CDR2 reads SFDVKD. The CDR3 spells CATQKTGSSYEQYF. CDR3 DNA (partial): TGTGCCACCCAAAAGACAGGGAGCTCCTACGAG.

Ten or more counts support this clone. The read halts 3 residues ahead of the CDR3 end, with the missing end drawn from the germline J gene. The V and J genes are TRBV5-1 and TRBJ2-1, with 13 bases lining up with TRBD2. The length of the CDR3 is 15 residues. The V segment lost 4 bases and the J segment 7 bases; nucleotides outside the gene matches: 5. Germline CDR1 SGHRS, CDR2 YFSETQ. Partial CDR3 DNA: TGCGCCAGCAGCCACGGACTAGCGGGAGAGAATGAG. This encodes CASSHGLAGENE. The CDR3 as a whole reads CASSHGLAGENEQFF.

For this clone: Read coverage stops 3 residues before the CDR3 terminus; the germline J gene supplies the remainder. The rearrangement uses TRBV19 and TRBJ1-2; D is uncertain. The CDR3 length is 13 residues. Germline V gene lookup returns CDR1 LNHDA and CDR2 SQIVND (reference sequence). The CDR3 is CASNGGRYNDYTF. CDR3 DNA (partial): TGTGCCAGTAATGGCGGGAGGTACAATGAC.

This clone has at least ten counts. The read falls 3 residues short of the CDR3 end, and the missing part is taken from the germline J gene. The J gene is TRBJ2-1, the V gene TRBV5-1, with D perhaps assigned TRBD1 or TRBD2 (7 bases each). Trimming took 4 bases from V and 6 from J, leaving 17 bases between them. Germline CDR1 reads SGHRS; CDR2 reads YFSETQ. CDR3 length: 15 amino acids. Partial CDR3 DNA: TGCGCCAGCAGCCGACAGGGAGGGAAAGGCAATGAG. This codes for CASSRQGGKGNE. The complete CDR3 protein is CASSRQGGKGNEQFF.

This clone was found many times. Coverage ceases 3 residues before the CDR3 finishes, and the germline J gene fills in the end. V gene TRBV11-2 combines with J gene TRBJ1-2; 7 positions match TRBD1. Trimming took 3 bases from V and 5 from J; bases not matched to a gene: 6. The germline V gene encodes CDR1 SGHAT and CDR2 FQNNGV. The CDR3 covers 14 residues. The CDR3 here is CASSFRDSVYGYTF. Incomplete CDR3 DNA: TGTGCCAGCAGCTTCCGGGACAGCGTTTATGGC.

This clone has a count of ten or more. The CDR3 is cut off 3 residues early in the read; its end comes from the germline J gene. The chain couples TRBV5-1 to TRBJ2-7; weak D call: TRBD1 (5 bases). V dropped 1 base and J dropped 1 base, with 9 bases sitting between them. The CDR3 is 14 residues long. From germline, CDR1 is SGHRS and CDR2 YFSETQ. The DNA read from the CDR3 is TGCGCCAGCAGCTTGATGCCAGGGTCCTACGAG. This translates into CASSLMPGSYE. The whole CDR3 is CASSLMPGSYEQYF.

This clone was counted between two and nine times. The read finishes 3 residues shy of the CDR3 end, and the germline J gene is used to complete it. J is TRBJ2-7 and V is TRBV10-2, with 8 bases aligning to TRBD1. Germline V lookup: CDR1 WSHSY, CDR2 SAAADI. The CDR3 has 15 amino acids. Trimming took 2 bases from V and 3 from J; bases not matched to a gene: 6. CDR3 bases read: TGCGCCAGCAGTGAGATGGGACAGGTCGGCTACGAG. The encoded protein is CASSEMGQVGYE. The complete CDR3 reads CASSEMGQVGYEQYF.

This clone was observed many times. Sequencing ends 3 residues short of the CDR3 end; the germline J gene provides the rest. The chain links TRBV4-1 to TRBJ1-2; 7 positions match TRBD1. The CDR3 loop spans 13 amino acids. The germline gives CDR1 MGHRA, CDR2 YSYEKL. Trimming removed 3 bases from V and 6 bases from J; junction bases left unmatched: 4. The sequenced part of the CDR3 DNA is TGCGCCAGCAGCCAGACAGGGCAGAATGGC. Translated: CASSQTGQNG. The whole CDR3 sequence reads CASSQTGQNGYTF.